Shown below are 2 T cell receptor beta chains from a single sample sequenced in a study of OX40 agonist ivuxolimab in advanced cancers. Libraries were prepared through the immunoSEQ multiplex PCR assay. The table was pulled from immuneACCESS by TCRdb, which kept in-frame rearrangements only. Such tables lose some clones; where checked, under half of the loss comes from unresolved V genes, and the rest has no known cause. This sample has about 94,000 clones in its table, and around 90% of those were observed once. The ten largest account for 3% to 4% of the sample. The specimen was CD4+ or CD8+ T cells sorted from blood, collected in a trial of the OX40 agonist ivuxolimab. Receptors were obtained from an adult with an advanced solid tumor such as melanoma, head and neck, liver or kidney cancer.

The J gene is TRBJ2-7, the V gene TRBV12-5; TRBD1 is a possible D gene (6 bases). V was pared by 0 bases and J by 7 bases, with 13 bases between. Per germline, CDR1 LGHNT and CDR2 FRNRAP. This CDR3 comprises 14 residues. CDR3 region: CASGLVAGVGEQYF. The CDR3 DNA reads TGTGCTAGTGGTTTGGTAGCAGGGGTAGGGGAGCAGTACTTC.

This clone was seen only a few times. The chain recombines TRBV9 with TRBJ2-7, with D possibly matching TRBD1 (6 bases). The CDR3 loop spans 14 amino acids. From germline, CDR1 is SGDLS and CDR2 YYNGEE. The V and J ends lost 4 bases and 6 bases respectively, with 17 bases between them. As DNA, the CDR3 is TGTGCCAGCAGCCCGCTCTGGACAGTCGCCGAGCAGTACTTC. Translating it yields CASSPLWTVAEQYF.